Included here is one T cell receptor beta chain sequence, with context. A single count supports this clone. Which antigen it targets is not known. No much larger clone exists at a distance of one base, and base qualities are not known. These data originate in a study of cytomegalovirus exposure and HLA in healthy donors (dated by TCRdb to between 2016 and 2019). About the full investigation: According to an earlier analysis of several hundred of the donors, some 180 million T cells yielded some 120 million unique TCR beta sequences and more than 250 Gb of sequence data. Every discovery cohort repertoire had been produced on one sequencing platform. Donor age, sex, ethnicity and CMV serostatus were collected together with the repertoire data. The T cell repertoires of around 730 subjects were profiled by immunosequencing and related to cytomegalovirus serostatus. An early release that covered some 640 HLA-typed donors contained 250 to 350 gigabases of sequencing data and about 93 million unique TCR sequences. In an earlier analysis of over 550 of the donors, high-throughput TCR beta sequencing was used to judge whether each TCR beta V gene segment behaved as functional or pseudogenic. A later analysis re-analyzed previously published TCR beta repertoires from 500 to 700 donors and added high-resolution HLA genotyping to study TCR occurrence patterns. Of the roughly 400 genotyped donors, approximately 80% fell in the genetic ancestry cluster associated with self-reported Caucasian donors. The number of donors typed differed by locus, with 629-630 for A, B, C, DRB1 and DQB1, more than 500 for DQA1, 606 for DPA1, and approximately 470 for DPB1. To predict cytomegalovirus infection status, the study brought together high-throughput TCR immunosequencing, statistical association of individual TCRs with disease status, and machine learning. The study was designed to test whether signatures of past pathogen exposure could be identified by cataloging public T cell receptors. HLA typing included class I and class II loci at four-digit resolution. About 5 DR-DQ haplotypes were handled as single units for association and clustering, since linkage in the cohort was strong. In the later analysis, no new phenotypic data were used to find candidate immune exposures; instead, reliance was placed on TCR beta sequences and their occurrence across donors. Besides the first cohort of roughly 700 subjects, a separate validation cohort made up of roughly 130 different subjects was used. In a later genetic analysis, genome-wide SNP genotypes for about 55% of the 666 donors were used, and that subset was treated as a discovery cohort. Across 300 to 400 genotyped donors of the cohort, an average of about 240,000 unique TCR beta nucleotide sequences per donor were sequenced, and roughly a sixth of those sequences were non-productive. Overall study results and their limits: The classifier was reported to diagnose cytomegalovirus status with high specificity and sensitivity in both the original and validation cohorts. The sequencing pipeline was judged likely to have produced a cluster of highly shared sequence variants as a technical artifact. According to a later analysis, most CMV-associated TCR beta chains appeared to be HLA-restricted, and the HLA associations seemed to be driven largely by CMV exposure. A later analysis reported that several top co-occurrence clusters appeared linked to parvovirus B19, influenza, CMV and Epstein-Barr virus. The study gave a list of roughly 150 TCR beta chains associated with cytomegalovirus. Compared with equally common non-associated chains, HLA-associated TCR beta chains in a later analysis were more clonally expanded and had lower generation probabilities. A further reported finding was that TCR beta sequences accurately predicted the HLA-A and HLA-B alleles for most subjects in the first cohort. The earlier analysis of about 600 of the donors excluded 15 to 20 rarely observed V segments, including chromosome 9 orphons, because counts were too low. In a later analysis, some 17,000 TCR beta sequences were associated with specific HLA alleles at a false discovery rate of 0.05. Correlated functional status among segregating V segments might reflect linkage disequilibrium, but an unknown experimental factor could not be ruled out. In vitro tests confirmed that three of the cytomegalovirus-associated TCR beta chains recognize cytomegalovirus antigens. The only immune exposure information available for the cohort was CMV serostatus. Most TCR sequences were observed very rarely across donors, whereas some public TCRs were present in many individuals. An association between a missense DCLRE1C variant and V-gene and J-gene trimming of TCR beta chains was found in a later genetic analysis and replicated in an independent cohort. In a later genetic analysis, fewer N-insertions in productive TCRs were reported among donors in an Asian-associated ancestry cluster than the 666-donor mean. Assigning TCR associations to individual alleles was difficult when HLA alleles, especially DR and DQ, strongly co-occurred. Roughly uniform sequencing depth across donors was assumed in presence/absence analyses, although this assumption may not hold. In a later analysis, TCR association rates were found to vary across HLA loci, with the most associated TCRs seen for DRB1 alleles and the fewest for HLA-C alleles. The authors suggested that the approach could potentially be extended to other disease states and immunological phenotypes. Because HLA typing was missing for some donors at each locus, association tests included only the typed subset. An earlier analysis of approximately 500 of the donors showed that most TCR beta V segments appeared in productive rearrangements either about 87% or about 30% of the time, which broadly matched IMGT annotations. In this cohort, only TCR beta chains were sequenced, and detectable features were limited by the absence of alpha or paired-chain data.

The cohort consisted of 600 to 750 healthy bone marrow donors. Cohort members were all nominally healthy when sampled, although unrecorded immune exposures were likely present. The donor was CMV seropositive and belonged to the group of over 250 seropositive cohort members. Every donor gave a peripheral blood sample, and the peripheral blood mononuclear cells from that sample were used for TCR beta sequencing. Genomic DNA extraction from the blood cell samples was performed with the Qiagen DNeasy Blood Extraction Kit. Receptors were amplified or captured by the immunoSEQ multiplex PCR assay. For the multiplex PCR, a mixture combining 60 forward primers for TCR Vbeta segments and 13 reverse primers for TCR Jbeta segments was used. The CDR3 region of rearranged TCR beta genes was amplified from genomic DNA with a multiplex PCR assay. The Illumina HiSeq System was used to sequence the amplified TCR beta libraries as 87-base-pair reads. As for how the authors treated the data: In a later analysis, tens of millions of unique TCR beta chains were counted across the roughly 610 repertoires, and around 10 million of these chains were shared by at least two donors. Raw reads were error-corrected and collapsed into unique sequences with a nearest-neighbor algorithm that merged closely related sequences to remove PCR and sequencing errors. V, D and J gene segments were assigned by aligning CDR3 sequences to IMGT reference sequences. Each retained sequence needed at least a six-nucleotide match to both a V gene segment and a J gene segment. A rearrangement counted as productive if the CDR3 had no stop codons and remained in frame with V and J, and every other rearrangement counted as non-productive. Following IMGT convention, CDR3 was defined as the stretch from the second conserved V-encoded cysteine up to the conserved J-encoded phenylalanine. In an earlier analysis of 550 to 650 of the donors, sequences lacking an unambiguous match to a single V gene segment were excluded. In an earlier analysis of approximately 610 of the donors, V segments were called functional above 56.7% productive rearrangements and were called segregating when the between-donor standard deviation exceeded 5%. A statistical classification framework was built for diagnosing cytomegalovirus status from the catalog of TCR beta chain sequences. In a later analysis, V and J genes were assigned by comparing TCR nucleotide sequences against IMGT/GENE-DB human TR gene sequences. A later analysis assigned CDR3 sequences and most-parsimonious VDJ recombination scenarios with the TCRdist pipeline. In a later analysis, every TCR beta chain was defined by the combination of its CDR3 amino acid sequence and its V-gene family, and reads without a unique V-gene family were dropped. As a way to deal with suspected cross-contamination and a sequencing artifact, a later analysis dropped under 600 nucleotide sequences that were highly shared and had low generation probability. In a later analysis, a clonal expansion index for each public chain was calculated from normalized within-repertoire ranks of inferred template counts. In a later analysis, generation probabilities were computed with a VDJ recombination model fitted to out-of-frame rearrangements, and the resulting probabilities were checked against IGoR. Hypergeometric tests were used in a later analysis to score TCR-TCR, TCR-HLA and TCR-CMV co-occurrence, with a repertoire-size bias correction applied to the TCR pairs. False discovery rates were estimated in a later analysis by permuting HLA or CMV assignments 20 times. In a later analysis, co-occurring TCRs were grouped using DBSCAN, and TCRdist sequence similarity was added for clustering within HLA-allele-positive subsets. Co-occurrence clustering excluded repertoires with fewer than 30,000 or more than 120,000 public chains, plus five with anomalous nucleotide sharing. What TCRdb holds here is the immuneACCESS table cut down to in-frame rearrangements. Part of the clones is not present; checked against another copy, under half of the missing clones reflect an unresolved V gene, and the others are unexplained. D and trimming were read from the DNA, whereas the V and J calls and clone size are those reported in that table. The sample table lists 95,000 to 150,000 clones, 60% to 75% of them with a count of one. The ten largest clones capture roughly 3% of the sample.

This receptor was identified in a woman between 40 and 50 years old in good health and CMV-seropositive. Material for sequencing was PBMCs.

The bases are TGCAGCGTGCGACGACTAGCGGGGGCAGGTGAGCAGTTCTTC. This sequence encodes CSVRRLAGAGEQFF. The rearranged chain carries TRBV29-1 and TRBJ2-1; a stretch of 12 junction bases matches TRBD2. Sequences SQVTM (CDR1) and ANQGSEA (CDR2) are obtained from the germline V gene. There are 14 amino acids in the CDR3, from cysteine to phenylalanine inclusive. Only CDR3 DNA remains: 42 bases, in frame from the first base. V is trimmed back by 6 bases and J by 9 bases, and the junction contains 9 bases that no gene match accounts for.